Detailed here is one T cell receptor (beta chain). As processed by the authors: Amplified reference gene primers provided the basis for estimating nucleated cell counts. Profiling relied on immunoSEQ multiplex PCR, and the TCRdb table lists in-frame clones only, not all of them. V and J calls and clone size follow that table, whereas D and trimming were derived from the DNA. The sample records 50,000 or so clones, about 90% being singletons. The data originate from a study of blood T cell repertoires in COVID-19. Turning to the study itself: Sources were T cells, B-cell-depleted T cells, or PBMCs; the material itself was cDNA or gDNA.

Germline V gives CDR1 SGHTA, CDR2 FQGNSA. V was shortened by 4 bases and J by 7 bases, with 17 bases between the two germline ends. This CDR3 has 14 residues. The clonotype comes from a human donor with active COVID-19. The donor label of this sample is uncertain. The specimen sequenced was peripheral blood. This chain joins TRBV7-2 and TRBJ2-7; D is perhaps TRBD2 (6 bases). The CDR3 DNA sequence: TGTGCCAGCAGCTCCCAAGTGGGGGGTGGAGAGCAGTACTTC. This translates into CASSSQVGGGEQYF.